The 30 T cell receptor beta chains reported below all come from one sample, sequenced in a study of T cell repertoires in cytomegalovirus infection. A single record per CDR3 protein comes from TCRdb applying MiXCR to the reads. This sample carries about 89,000 distinct CDR3 sequences, over 25% of them seen once, and the ten largest clones take over 60%. Their antigen targets remain unknown. Source: CD8+ T cells from cultured PBMCs, taken from culture after CMV antigen stimulation. These receptors all stem from a human donor in good health (CMV status not recorded). Some clones in this sample may be carry-over from other donors' samples.

CDR3 sequence reads: CASSFGTGFGSPLHF. DNA of the CDR3: TGTGCCAGCAGTTTCGGGACAGGGTTCGGTTCACCCCTCCACTTT. The chain recombines TRBV12-3 or TRBV12-4 with TRBJ1-6; 9 nucleotides line up with TRBD1. The CDR3 has 15 amino acids. The V and J ends lost 3 bases and 9 bases, in that order; junction bases with no gene match: 6.

The chain links TRBV6-2 or TRBV6-3 to TRBJ1-1, with D possibly TRBD1 on 6 matching bases. Germline V gives CDR1 MNHEY, CDR2 SVGEGT. The CDR3 sequence is 14 residues long. Trimming removed 2 bases at V and 7 bases at J, with 14 bases between. In DNA, the CDR3 is TGTGCCAGCAGTTACCGACAGGTCGGCGGTGAAGCTTTCTTT. This codes for CASSYRQVGGEAFF.

The chain recombines TRBV12-3 or TRBV12-4 with TRBJ2-3; D is unresolved. This CDR3 has 11 amino acids. The V end lost 3 bases, the J end lost 7 bases, and 5 bases lay between the germline ends. CDR3 loop: CASSLTHTQYF. In DNA form, the CDR3 reads TGTGCCAGCAGTTTGACCCATACGCAGTATTTT.

This clonotype was detected ten times or more. CDR3 DNA sequence: TGTGCCAGCAGTTTAGCCGGAGGGGATACGCAGTATTTT. Its translation is CASSLAGGDTQYF. The chain uses TRBV12-3 or TRBV12-4 and TRBJ2-3; D is possibly TRBD2 (6 bases). CDR3 length equals 13 residues. The V end lost 0 bases, the J end lost 6 bases, and 7 bases lay between the germline ends.

Many counts were recorded for this clonotype. The CDR3 protein is CATSDPPGSQYF. The CDR3 DNA follows: TGTGCCACCAGTGATCCTCCGGGGTCCCAGTACTTC. This rearrangement joins TRBV24-1 to TRBJ2-5, with D maybe TRBD2 (5 bases). The germline V gene has CDR1 KGHDR and CDR2 SFDVKD. The germline V and J ends were trimmed by 3 bases and 9 bases, with 10 bases remaining between them. The CDR3 totals 12 residues.

This sequence joins TRBV19 and TRBJ1-1; TRBD1 is a possible D gene (6 bases). Per the germline V gene, CDR1 is LNHDA and CDR2 is SQIVND (reference sequence). Trimming left V 9 bases short and J 4 bases short, with 12 bases between. The CDR3 spans 12 residues. In DNA form, the CDR3 reads TGTGCCAGCCAGACAGGATTCACTGAAGCTTTCTTT. This sequence encodes CASQTGFTEAFF.

This clonotype was seen a few times. The chain has TRBV24-1 and TRBJ2-1, with unresolved D. The CDR3 loop spans 12 amino acids. Germline assignment: CDR1 KGHDR and CDR2 SFDVKD. V gave up 4 bases and J gave up 6 bases, with 6 bases separating them. This CDR3 reads CATSDPFNEQFF. CDR3 nucleotides: TGTGCCACCAGTGACCCTTTCAATGAGCAGTTCTTC.

This clonotype was seen only a few times. The rearrangement uses TRBV20-1 and TRBJ1-1, with TRBD1 as a possible D gene (5 bases). The CDR3 is 16 amino acids. CDR1 DFQATT and CDR2 SNEGSKA come from the germline V gene (reference sequence). Trimming stripped 0 bases from V and 5 bases from J, with 19 bases between. CDR3 sequence: CSARDLWARDVTEAFF. Here the CDR3 DNA reads TGCAGTGCTAGAGATCTTTGGGCCAGGGACGTTACTGAAGCTTTCTTT.

This clonotype was counted at least ten times. The gene calls are TRBV11-1 and TRBJ1-6; no reliable D call. The CDR3 runs to 17 residues. Trimming stripped 3 bases from V and 0 bases from J, with 12 bases between. Germline V lookup: CDR1 SGHAT, CDR2 FQDESV (reference sequence). The CDR3 bases are TGTGCCAGCAGCTTGAGTCCGGAGAGCTCCTATAATTCACCCCTCCACTTT. Encoded protein: CASSLSPESSYNSPLHF.

The J gene is TRBJ2-3, the V gene TRBV20-1; D uncertain. Trimming took off 3 bases at V and 5 bases at J, with 6 bases between the two ends. The CDR3 is made up of 11 amino acids. Germline lookup yields CDR1 DFQATT and CDR2 SNEGSKA (reference sequence). CDR3 sequence (DNA): TGCAGTGCTAGTTATCTAGATACGCAGTATTTT. Amino acid sequence: CSASYLDTQYF.

This clonotype has a count of ten or more. This sequence joins TRBV7-2 and TRBJ2-3; no reliable D call. Trimming removed 1 base at V and 0 bases at J, with 8 bases between. Germline V gene sequence: CDR1 SGHTA, CDR2 FQGNSA. The CDR3 is 15 residues long. In DNA, the CDR3 is TGTGCCAGCAGCTTAGGACCGTCTAGCACAGATACGCAGTATTTT. Its protein is CASSLGPSSTDTQYF.

This clonotype appeared a few times. J is TRBJ1-5 and V is TRBV10-3; no firm D call. Looked up from germline, CDR1 is ENHRY and CDR2 is SYGVKD. The CDR3 has 12 residues. The CDR3 DNA reads as TGTGCAGTCAGCAAGGAAGATCAGCCCCAGCATTTT. Its protein product is CAVSKEDQPQHF.

This clonotype was found many times. V gene TRBV7-2 combines with J gene TRBJ2-3, with D hard to call. V was clipped by 0 bases and J by 4 bases, with 8 bases between them. The CDR3 loop spans 14 amino acids. Germline V gene sequence: CDR1 SGHTA, CDR2 FQGNSA. CDR3 region: CASSLALPPDTQYF. In DNA, the CDR3 is TGTGCCAGCAGCTTAGCGCTACCTCCAGATACGCAGTATTTT.

The chain combines TRBV4-1 with TRBJ2-1; TRBD2 matches at 8 bases. CDR1 is MGHRA, CDR2 YSYEKL, per germline. V was clipped by 0 bases and J by 3 bases; unmatched bases: 4. The CDR3 runs to 16 residues. This CDR3 is CASSQDQGTSYNEQFF. In DNA, the CDR3 is TGCGCCAGCAGCCAAGATCAGGGGACTAGCTACAATGAGCAGTTCTTC.

This chain joins TRBV12-3 or TRBV12-4 and TRBJ2-1; 8 bases match TRBD2. J lost 7 bases, V lost 1 base, and 6 bases had no gene match. CDR3 length equals 15 residues. CDR3 DNA: TGTGCCAGCAGTTTAGTCGGGGGGGGCGATAATGAGCAGTTCTTC. It codes for CASSLVGGGDNEQFF.

This clonotype showed up just a few times. The chain recombines TRBV29-1 with TRBJ2-7; TRBD1 agrees at 11 bases. This CDR3 comprises 15 residues. The germline V gene has CDR1 SQVTM and CDR2 ANQGSEA. V shed 5 bases and J 4 bases; nucleotides not matched to a gene: 10. The DNA for the CDR3 is TGCAGCGTTCGAGGCTCGGACAGGGGGCTGTACGAGCAGTACTTC. Protein sequence: CSVRGSDRGLYEQYF.

The chain couples TRBV4-2 to TRBJ2-2; D not resolved. CDR3 length: 12 amino acids. Germline CDR1 and CDR2: LGHNA and YNFKEQ. Trimming left V 7 bases short and J 7 bases short, with 10 bases between. The CDR3 nucleotides read TGTGCCAGCAACGGCCCGGACGGGGAGCTGTTTTTT. Protein: CASNGPDGELFF.

A word on this clonotype: The junction and the germline gene differ at one end; a read error may be behind it. The gene calls are TRBV2 and TRBJ2-7, with a weak D call TRBD1 (6 bases). The CDR3 extends over 13 amino acids. Per the germline V gene, CDR1 is SNHLY and CDR2 is FYNNEI. The DNA of the CDR3 is TGTGCCGGCAGGGGCCCCTCCACCTACGAGCAGTACTTC. Protein sequence: CAGRGPSTYEQYF. The whole variable domain, filled in from reference TRBV2 and TRBJ2-7, reads EPEVTQTPSHQVTQMGQEVILRCVPISNHLYFYWYRQILGQKVEFLVSFYNNEISEKSEIFDDQFSVERPDGSNFTLKIRSTKLEDSAMYFCAGRGPSTYEQYFGPGTRLTVT.

This clonotype was counted between two and nine times. V usage is TRBV7-8 and J usage is TRBJ1-1, with D unclear. V was pared by 2 bases and J by 3 bases, with 7 bases between. The CDR3 has 13 amino acids. CDR1 and CDR2 from the germline V gene are SGHVS and FQNEAQ. This chain's CDR3 is CASSLYGDTEAFF. The CDR3 bases are TGTGCCAGCAGCTTATATGGGGACACTGAAGCTTTCTTT.

This clonotype was observed a few times. The V gene is TRBV2, the J gene TRBJ2-2; 8 bases agree with TRBD2. CDR1 is SNHLY, CDR2 FYNNEI, per germline. V gave up 2 bases and J gave up 3 bases; unmatched junction bases: 5. This CDR3 comprises 16 residues. This CDR3 reads CASSELVAGHTGELFF. Written as DNA, the CDR3 is TGTGCCAGCAGTGAATTGGTAGCGGGGCACACCGGGGAGCTGTTTTTT.

There are many counts of this clonotype. V is TRBV19 and J is TRBJ2-1; TRBD1 is a possible D gene (6 bases). This CDR3 is 13 amino acids long. Germline V CDR1 and CDR2: LNHDA, SQIVND (reference sequence). The V gene lost 7 bases and the J gene lost 6 bases, with 13 bases spanning the gap. The CDR3 protein is CASKGVLSNEQFF. As DNA, the CDR3 is TGTGCCAGTAAGGGGGTGCTCTCCAATGAGCAGTTCTTC.

This sequence joins TRBV20-1 and TRBJ1-1, with D tentatively TRBD1 (6 bases). Per germline, CDR1 DFQATT and CDR2 SNEGSKA (reference sequence). The V end was cut by 5 bases, the J end by 3 bases, with 22 bases between. The CDR3 is made up of 16 amino acids. CDR3: CSAALLAGVVYTEAFF. CDR3 bases: TGCAGTGCTGCCCTCCTGGCAGGGGTAGTCTACACTGAAGCTTTCTTT.

The chain combines TRBV27 with TRBJ2-1; the D gene is possibly TRBD2 (5 bases). The germline V and J ends were trimmed by 5 bases and 4 bases, with 9 bases remaining between them. The V gene's germline CDR1 is MNHEY and CDR2 SMNVEV (reference sequence). The CDR3 runs 13 residues. The CDR3 nucleotides read TGTGCCAGCAGTAAAGGACTTTACAATGAGCAGTTCTTC. Encoded protein: CASSKGLYNEQFF.

V is TRBV7-9 and J is TRBJ1-1, with 8 bases lining up with TRBD1. This CDR3 is 15 amino acids long. V shed 5 bases, J shed 4 bases, and the junction held 9 bases outside the gene matches. Germline values: CDR1 SEHNR, CDR2 FQNEAQ (reference sequence). DNA of the CDR3: TGTGCCAGCAGCCTATACCGACAGGGGAGCACTGAAGCTTTCTTT. Its protein is CASSLYRQGSTEAFF. The full variable domain, rest sourced from reference TRBV7-9 and TRBJ1-1, is DTGVSQNPRHKITKRGQNVTFRCDPISEHNRLYWYRQTLGQGPEFLTYFQNEAQLEKSRLLSDRFSAERPKGSFSTLEIQRTEQGDSAMYLCASSLYRQGSTEAFFGQGTRLTVV.

This clonotype has only a few counts. This sequence joins TRBV20-1 and TRBJ2-1; 9 bases are a match to TRBD1. The CDR3 spans 15 residues. Germline lookup yields CDR1 DFQATT and CDR2 SNEGSKA (reference sequence). With V trimmed by 6 bases and J by 8 bases, 14 bases remained unmatched. CDR3 amino acids: CSANTDRGVFDEQFF. CDR3 sequence (DNA): TGCAGTGCCAATACCGACAGGGGGGTTTTCGATGAGCAGTTCTTC.

This clonotype was detected a few times. The chain carries TRBV7-8 and TRBJ2-7, with D hard to call. The CDR3 length is 15 residues. Germline V gene lookup returns CDR1 SGHVS and CDR2 FQNEAQ. V lost 1 base, J lost 0 bases, and 10 bases lay in between. This CDR3 reads CASSLEGLSSYEQYF. In DNA form, the CDR3 reads TGTGCCAGCAGCTTAGAGGGTCTAAGCTCCTACGAGCAGTACTTC. Based on the CDR3 plus reference TRBV7-8 and TRBJ2-7, the full variable domain is GAGVSQSPRYKVAKRGQDVALRCDPISGHVSLFWYQQALGQGPEFLTYFQNEAQLDKSGLPSDRFFAERPEGSVSTLKIQRTQQEDSAVYLCASSLEGLSSYEQYFGPGTRLTVT.

The chain couples TRBV4-2 to TRBJ2-3; 8 bases map to TRBD2. Germline V lookup: CDR1 LGHNA, CDR2 YNFKEQ. The J segment lost 8 bases and the V segment lost 0 bases, leaving 4 bases of the junction unmatched. This CDR3 is 14 amino acids long. Here the CDR3 reads CASSQDSGVGTQYF. The DNA of the CDR3 is TGTGCCAGCAGCCAAGATAGCGGGGTTGGTACGCAGTATTTT.

The chain joins TRBV12-3 or TRBV12-4 to TRBJ1-6; D unresolved. V gave up 6 bases and J gave up 7 bases, with 10 bases separating them. This CDR3 is 13 amino acids long. CDR3: CASRDGSNSPLHF. CDR3 bases: TGTGCCAGCAGGGACGGATCAAATTCACCCCTCCACTTT.

The chain recombines TRBV5-1 with TRBJ1-1, with D perhaps matching TRBD1 (6 bases). The CDR3 extends over 12 amino acids. The V and J ends lost 0 bases and 11 bases respectively, with 11 bases between them. Germline values: CDR1 SGHRS, CDR2 YFSETQ. CDR3 sequence reads: CASSLESGDAFF. The CDR3 DNA follows: TGCGCCAGCAGCTTGGAGTCAGGGGACGCTTTCTTT. Filled out from reference TRBV5-1 and TRBJ1-1, the complete variable domain reads KAGVTQTPRYLIKTRGQQVTLSCSPISGHRSVSWYQQTPGQGLQFLFEYFSETQRNKGNFPGRFSGRQFSNSRSEMNVSTLELGDSALYLCASSLESGDAFFGQGTRLTVV.

V usage is TRBV7-6 and J usage is TRBJ1-6, with D perhaps matching TRBD1 (5 bases). The CDR3 consists of 15 residues. Germline lookup yields CDR1 SGHVS and CDR2 FNYEAQ. V gave up 3 bases and J gave up 7 bases, with 13 bases separating them. CDR3 DNA: TGTGCCAGCAGCTTTGGGGCCGGGTCGAATTCACCCCTCCACTTT. This translates into CASSFGAGSNSPLHF.